One sample yielded the 24 T cell receptor beta chains listed below, sequenced in a study of T-cell memory formation after mild COVID-19. TCRdb itself ran the 5' RACE reads through MiXCR, one entry per CDR3 protein. In the table there are around 130,000 distinct CDR3 sequences, more than 13% of which are singletons. Sequencing was done on a sample of PBMCs or a T cell subset sorted from them (not recorded which). The source is an adult woman who had mild COVID-19 (a few samples of this study predate the infection). Cell type and time point are not known.

The V and J genes are TRBV9 and TRBJ1-6; D is perhaps TRBD1 (6 bases). The germline V gene encodes CDR1 SGDLS and CDR2 YYNGEE. The CDR3 has 15 residues. The V and J ends lost 0 bases and 7 bases respectively, with 11 bases between them. The CDR3 loop reads CASSVAGEANSPLHF. The CDR3 bases are TGTGCCAGCAGCGTAGCAGGGGAGGCAAATTCACCCCTCCACTTT.

The V and J genes are TRBV7-6 and TRBJ2-5, with D perhaps TRBD1 or TRBD2 (6 bases each). The CDR3 consists of 14 residues. CDR1 and CDR2 from the germline V gene are SGHVS and FNYEAQ. V lost 5 bases, J lost 5 bases, and 15 bases lay in between. Written as DNA, the CDR3 is TGTGCCAGCAGCGTAGGGGGGTACGTGGAGACCCAGTACTTC. Its translation is CASSVGGYVETQYF.

A few counts support this clonotype. The chain joins TRBV7-9 to TRBJ2-7, with D perhaps matching TRBD1 (6 bases). V was shortened by 5 bases and J by 5 bases, with 19 bases between the two germline ends. Per the germline V gene, CDR1 is SEHNR and CDR2 is FQNEAQ (reference sequence). The CDR3 is made up of 15 amino acids. The CDR3 sequence is CASSPSPTRGDEQYF. CDR3 nucleotides: TGTGCCAGCAGCCCAAGCCCGACCAGGGGAGACGAGCAGTACTTC.

The chain joins TRBV20-1 to TRBJ1-1, with no clear D. The germline V and J ends were trimmed by 5 bases and 0 bases, with 4 bases remaining between them. CDR1 DFQATT and CDR2 SNEGSKA come from the germline V gene (reference sequence). The CDR3 is made up of 11 amino acids. CDR3 sequence reads: CSALLNTEAFF. Here the CDR3 DNA reads TGCAGTGCTCTACTGAACACTGAAGCTTTCTTT.

This sequence joins TRBV30 and TRBJ2-1, with D possibly called TRBD1 or TRBD2 (5 bases each). With 0 bases removed from V and 9 bases from J, the gap between germline ends came to 9 bases. Germline V gene lookup returns CDR1 GTSNPN and CDR2 SVGIG (reference sequence). This CDR3 has 12 amino acids. The CDR3 loop reads CAWSVRGVEQFF. CDR3 nucleotide sequence: TGTGCCTGGAGTGTACGAGGGGTTGAGCAGTTCTTC.

This clonotype was seen only a few times. The chain joins TRBV7-9 to TRBJ1-2; D unresolved. CDR1 and CDR2 from the germline V gene are SEHNR and FQNEAQ (reference sequence). The V end lost 1 base, the J end lost 3 bases, and 15 bases lay between the germline ends. This CDR3 is built from 16 residues. Here the CDR3 DNA reads TGTGCCAGCAGCTTAGGACAAGAGGTAGTGGACTATGGCTACACCTTC. Protein product: CASSLGQEVVDYGYTF.

Here the CDR3 DNA reads TGTGCCAGCAGCCCATGGGCACAGGGGACCTACGAGCAGTACTTC. Translation: CASSPWAQGTYEQYF. The chain couples TRBV7-9 to TRBJ2-7; TRBD1 aligns across 7 bases. This CDR3 has 15 residues. V lost 5 bases and J lost 2; bases outside the gene matches: 9. Germline assignment: CDR1 SEHNR and CDR2 FQNEAQ (reference sequence).

Details on this clonotype: Since the CDR3 does not end with the conserved phenylalanine or tryptophan, this likely comes from a read error. The DNA is omitted, as the CDR3 cannot be located on it reliably, and the CDR3 follows TCRdb's listing. V is TRBV16 and J is TRBJ2-7; TRBD1 reflects the table's D call only, with no check against the DNA. Including both end residues, the CDR3 is 13 amino acids long. Germline CDR1 reads KGHSY; CDR2 reads FQNENV. CDR3 protein: CASSQSEDSLIQI.

Many counts were recorded for this clonotype. V usage is TRBV4-3 and J usage is TRBJ2-7; D gene unclear. The germline V gene has CDR1 LGHNA and CDR2 YSLEER. The CDR3 spans 14 residues. The V end was cut by 0 bases, the J end by 3 bases, with 9 bases between. The CDR3 is CASSQEPYIYEQYF. The DNA of the CDR3 is TGCGCCAGCAGCCAAGAACCGTACATCTACGAGCAGTACTTC.

This clonotype was observed at least ten times. The chain links TRBV4-3 to TRBJ2-7, with 11 positions matching TRBD1. Looked up from germline, CDR1 is LGHNA and CDR2 is YSLEER. Unmatched junction bases numbered 4, after V lost 3 bases and J lost 3 bases. The CDR3 is 15 residues long. This CDR3 reads CASSQGTGGLYEQYF. The CDR3 DNA is TGCGCCAGCAGCCAGGGGACAGGGGGTCTCTACGAGCAGTACTTC.

The V gene is TRBV7-6, the J gene TRBJ2-1; D is undetermined. The CDR3 loop spans 15 amino acids. Germline V gives CDR1 SGHVS, CDR2 FNYEAQ. The V end was cut by 1 base, the J end by 4 bases, with 11 bases between. CDR3 region: CASSLESEDYNEQFF. CDR3 nucleotide sequence: TGTGCCAGCAGCTTAGAGTCAGAGGATTACAATGAGCAGTTCTTC.

The chain employs TRBV6-6 and TRBJ1-2; no clear D. The V end lost 0 bases, the J end lost 6 bases, and 11 bases lay between the germline ends. This CDR3 spans 14 amino acids. Germline V CDR1 and CDR2: MNHNY, SVGAGI (reference sequence). In DNA form, the CDR3 reads TGTGCCAGCAGTTACTCGGTGGGCTGGGATGGCTACACCTTC. This sequence encodes CASSYSVGWDGYTF.

The chain has TRBV4-1 and TRBJ1-6; no firm D call. The CDR3 consists of 14 residues. The V end lost 4 bases, the J end lost 7 bases, and 11 bases lay between the germline ends. The V gene's germline CDR1 is MGHRA and CDR2 YSYEKL. The CDR3 sequence: CASSPDRGNSPLHF. CDR3 nucleotide sequence: TGCGCCAGCAGCCCCGACCGCGGGAATTCACCCCTCCACTTT.

CDR3 nucleotide sequence: TGTGCCAGCAGCCCCGAGGGAGGTGGACTAGCGGGAGACGGGGGTATTTCCTACGAGCAGTACTTC. Protein: CASSPEGGGLAGDGGISYEQYF. This chain connects TRBV9 to TRBJ2-7; 13 nucleotides line up with TRBD2. With V trimmed by 4 bases and J by 1 base, 23 bases remained unmatched. Germline V gene data show CDR1 as SGDLS and CDR2 as YYNGEE. The CDR3 sequence is 22 residues long.

The J gene is TRBJ2-7, the V gene TRBV3-1, with TRBD1 matching over 8 bases. The CDR3 has 18 residues. The V gene's germline CDR1 is LGHDT and CDR2 YNNKEL (reference sequence). Trimming removed 5 bases from V and 0 bases from J; junction bases left unmatched: 15. In DNA form, the CDR3 reads TGTGCCAGCAGCTCCCCCGGGACAGGACCCCTCGCCTCCTACGAGCAGTACTTC. Protein sequence: CASSSPGTGPLASYEQYF.

This clonotype occurred a few times. The CDR3 reads CASSPQGAYEKLFF. CDR3 in DNA: TGTGCCAGCAGTCCCCAGGGGGCATATGAAAAACTGTTTTTT. The V and J genes are TRBV12-3 or TRBV12-4 and TRBJ1-4; 8 bases are a match to TRBD1. V was clipped by 5 bases and J by 6 bases; unmatched bases: 5. This CDR3 spans 14 amino acids.

In its sample, this clonotype was seen a few times. For the CDR3, the DNA is TGTGCCAGCAGCTTAGGGGCAGGGGTGGCGCAGTATTTT. Encoded protein: CASSLGAGVAQYF. This rearrangement joins TRBV11-3 to TRBJ2-3, with TRBD1 as a possible D gene (6 bases). In germline, CDR1 is SGHNT, CDR2 YENEEA. The V and J ends lost 1 base and 10 bases respectively, with 12 bases between them. This CDR3 is built from 13 residues.

V gene TRBV2 combines with J gene TRBJ1-1, with D possibly being TRBD1 (5 bases). The V gene's germline CDR1 is SNHLY and CDR2 FYNNEI. V lost 7 bases to trimming and J lost 3 bases, with 6 bases between them. This CDR3 has 11 residues. The CDR3 is CASTGDTEAFF. CDR3 nucleotide sequence: TGTGCCAGCACGGGGGACACTGAAGCTTTCTTT.

The chain has TRBV6-2 or TRBV6-3 and TRBJ1-5; 10 bases match TRBD1. V was clipped by 2 bases and J by 5 bases; unmatched bases: 6. In germline, CDR1 is MNHEY, CDR2 SVGEGT. This CDR3 spans 16 amino acids. For the CDR3, the DNA is TGTGCCAGCAGTTACAACATCGGGACAGGGGATCAGCCCCAGCATTTT. It yields the protein CASSYNIGTGDQPQHF.

This clonotype was found many times. CDR3 in DNA: TGTGCCTGGAGTGGGATGATCGTCAGCAACACCGGGGAGCTGTTTTTT. Residues: CAWSGMIVSNTGELFF. This chain uses TRBV30 with TRBJ2-2; D is unclear. Trimming shortened V by 1 base and J by 2 bases, and 14 bases separated the two germline ends. CDR1 is GTSNPN, CDR2 SVGIG, per germline (reference sequence). CDR3 length: 16 amino acids.

This clonotype was counted a few times. V is TRBV4-2 and J is TRBJ2-2; 7 bases align to TRBD2. The CDR3 spans 16 residues. Losses at the gene ends were 0 bases for V and 5 bases for J; bases not matched to a gene: 6. Germline loops: CDR1 LGHNA, CDR2 YNFKEQ. The CDR3, as DNA: TGTGCCAGCAGCCAAGAAGGGGCTAGCGGAACCGGGGAGCTGTTTTTT. Translated: CASSQEGASGTGELFF.

The CDR3 spells CASSLGTGVKEQFF. CDR3 bases: TGCGCCAGCAGCTTGGGGACAGGGGTGAAGGAGCAGTTCTTC. The rearrangement joins TRBV5-1 to TRBJ2-1; TRBD1 matches at 9 bases. CDR3 length: 14 amino acids. The V segment lost 0 bases and the J segment 10 bases; nucleotides outside the gene matches: 5. The V gene's germline CDR1 is SGHRS and CDR2 YFSETQ.

This clonotype was recorded at least ten times. V and J are TRBV12-3 or TRBV12-4 and TRBJ2-1; TRBD2 matches 12 bases. The CDR3 length is 17 residues. V lost 3 bases to trimming and J lost 0 bases; unmatched junction nucleotides: 3. CDR3 in amino acids: CASSFRLAGVSYNEQFF. The CDR3 DNA follows: TGTGCCAGCAGTTTCCGACTAGCGGGGGTCTCCTACAATGAGCAGTTCTTC.

The J gene is TRBJ1-1, the V gene TRBV4-3; D might be TRBD1 (6 bases). CDR1 is LGHNA and CDR2 is YSLEER in the germline V gene. With 3 bases removed from V and 4 bases from J, the gap between germline ends came to 18 bases. CDR3 length equals 16 residues. The CDR3, as DNA: TGCGCCAGCAGCCAGGTTATGACAGGAGGCGTCACTGAAGCTTTCTTT. Translated, it gives CASSQVMTGGVTEAFF.